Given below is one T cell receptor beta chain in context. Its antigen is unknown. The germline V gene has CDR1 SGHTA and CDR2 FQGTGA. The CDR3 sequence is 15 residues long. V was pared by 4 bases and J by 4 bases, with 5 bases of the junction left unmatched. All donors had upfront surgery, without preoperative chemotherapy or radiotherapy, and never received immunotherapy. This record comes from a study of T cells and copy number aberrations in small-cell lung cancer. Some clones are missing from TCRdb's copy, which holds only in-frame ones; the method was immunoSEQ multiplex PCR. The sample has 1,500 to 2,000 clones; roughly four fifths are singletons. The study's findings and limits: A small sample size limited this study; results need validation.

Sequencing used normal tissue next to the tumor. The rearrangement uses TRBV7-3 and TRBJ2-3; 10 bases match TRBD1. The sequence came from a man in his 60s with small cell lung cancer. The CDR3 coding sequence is TGTGCCAGCAGCTCCACCGGGACAGGGGCAGATACGCAGTATTTT. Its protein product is CASSSTGTGADTQYF.